Below are 5 T cell receptor beta chains sequenced from a single sample in a study of CD8 T cells in ankylosing spondylitis. One entry per CDR3 protein results from TCRdb running MiXCR on the 5' RACE reads. Of around 22,000 distinct CDR3 sequences listed, roughly 13% are singletons. Sequences were obtained from blood. The receptors here all came from a male donor with ankylosing spondylitis or in good health (not recorded which).

This clonotype has just a few counts. Mismatch with germline at one junction end may stem from a read error. This chain's CDR3 is CASRLGPGKNIQYF. CDR3 DNA sequence: TGTGCCAGCCGTTTAGGACCTGGCAAAAACATTCAGTACTTC. The chain joins TRBV12-3 or TRBV12-4 to TRBJ2-4; D uncertain. The CDR3 totals 14 residues.

Written as DNA, the CDR3 is TGCGCCAGCAGGCTACCCGGGACAGGGAATGAAAAACTGTTTTTT. Translation gives CASRLPGTGNEKLFF. This chain connects TRBV5-1 to TRBJ1-4; 9 bases fit TRBD1. Unmatched junction bases numbered 7, after V lost 5 bases and J lost 5 bases. Germline CDR1 and CDR2: SGHRS and YFSETQ. CDR3 size: 15 residues.

Many counts were recorded for this clonotype. The chain couples TRBV20-1 to TRBJ2-5; D possibly uses TRBD1 or TRBD2 (5 bases each). The CDR3 has 11 amino acids. Trimming stripped 6 bases from V and 2 bases from J, with 7 bases between. CDR1 DFQATT and CDR2 SNEGSKA come from the germline V gene (reference sequence). The CDR3 here is CSARGQETQYF. Here the CDR3 DNA reads TGCAGTGCGAGGGGACAAGAGACCCAGTACTTC.

The chain has TRBV5-4 and TRBJ1-2; D is uncertain. This CDR3 is 14 amino acids long. CDR1 and CDR2 (germline): SGHNT, YYREEE (reference sequence). V gave up 1 base and J gave up 6 bases, with 13 bases separating them. The CDR3 here is CASSLLNGGHGYTF. DNA of the CDR3: TGTGCCAGCAGCTTGCTGAACGGTGGCCATGGCTACACCTTC.

The genes are TRBV4-3 and TRBJ2-7, with 12 bases fitting TRBD2. Germline V gene lookup returns CDR1 LGHNA and CDR2 YSLEER. CDR3 length: 20 residues. The V gene end was trimmed by 0 bases and the J gene end by 2 bases; junction bases not matched to a gene: 14. The CDR3 protein is CASSQDLTSGSLIGPYEQYF. CDR3 nucleotides: TGCGCCAGCAGCCAAGATTTGACTAGCGGGAGTTTAATCGGGCCCTACGAGCAGTACTTC.